A single sample gave rise to the 22 T cell receptor beta chains below, sequenced in a study of T cells in localized non-small cell lung cancer. TCRdb's table, derived via immunoSEQ multiplex PCR, lists solely in-frame clones and lacks some. The sample records over 30,000 clones, approximately 80% being singletons. Specimen: peripheral blood, collected before any cancer treatment. Receptor source: a male donor aged 60 or over with stage II squamous cell lung carcinoma.

The gene calls are TRBV11-1 and TRBJ2-1, with D possibly TRBD2 on 6 matching bases. This CDR3 is 19 amino acids long. Trimming took off 4 bases at V and 5 bases at J, with 27 bases between the two ends. Germline assignment: CDR1 SGHAT and CDR2 FQDESV (reference sequence). For the CDR3, the DNA is TGTGCCAGCAGCTCTAAGTGGGGTTCCGGAACTAGCTCTGACAATGAGCAGTTCTTC. Translated, it gives CASSSKWGSGTSSDNEQFF.

This chain connects TRBV5-5 to TRBJ2-7; TRBD1 or TRBD2 may be the D gene (5 bases each). Trimming stripped 6 bases from V and 7 bases from J, with 20 bases between. Germline values: CDR1 SGHKS, CDR2 YYEKEE (reference sequence). The CDR3 extends over 14 amino acids. In DNA form, the CDR3 reads TGTGCCAGCACCGAGAGGGACCCGGTGAAAGAGCAGTACTTC. This gives the protein CASTERDPVKEQYF.

V gene TRBV7-8 combines with J gene TRBJ2-5; 9 positions match TRBD1. This CDR3 is built from 17 residues. J lost 4 bases, V lost 3 bases, and 12 bases had no gene match. Germline CDR1 and CDR2: SGHVS and FQNEAQ. CDR3 sequence reads: CASSLSEPGQGGETQYF. CDR3 DNA: TGTGCCAGCAGCTTGAGTGAGCCGGGACAGGGAGGAGAGACCCAGTACTTC.

This clone turned up a few times. The J gene is TRBJ1-1, the V gene TRBV10-1, with D perhaps TRBD1 (5 bases). This CDR3 has 13 amino acids. Trimming cost V 6 bases and J 4 bases, with 12 bases left between them. Per germline, CDR1 WNHNN and CDR2 SYGVQD (reference sequence). The CDR3 sequence: CASSRDGGTEAFF. The CDR3 DNA follows: TGCGCCAGCAGCAGGGATGGGGGCACTGAAGCTTTCTTT.

This chain uses TRBV5-1 with TRBJ1-6, with 7 bases matching TRBD1. The ends lost 4 bases at V and 14 bases at J; junction bases unmatched: 12. The CDR3 totals 14 residues. Germline V gene lookup returns CDR1 SGHRS and CDR2 YFSETQ. CDR3 amino acids: CASSAGTALRALHF. For the CDR3, the DNA is TGCGCCAGCAGCGCGGGGACAGCCCTAAGGGCCCTCCACTTT.

This clone has only a few counts. This chain connects TRBV15 to TRBJ2-6; D gene unclear. Trimming removed 1 base at V and 0 bases at J, with 10 bases between. CDR3 length: 17 residues. Per the germline V gene, CDR1 is LNHNV and CDR2 is YYDKDF (reference sequence). CDR3 sequence reads: CATSRVADFSGANVLTF. CDR3 DNA: TGTGCCACCAGCAGAGTCGCAGACTTCTCTGGGGCCAACGTCCTGACTTTC.

The V call is TRBV6-5, the J call TRBJ1-4; TRBD1 matches at 8 bases. Germline CDR1 reads MNHEY; CDR2 reads SVGAGI. V shed 4 bases and J 8 bases; nucleotides not matched to a gene: 0. CDR3 length: 12 residues. The CDR3: CASSWTGEKLFF. In nucleotides, the CDR3 is TGTGCCAGCAGTTGGACAGGGGAAAAACTGTTTTTT.

The chain links TRBV7-9 to TRBJ2-1, with 10 bases matching TRBD2. Germline V gene data show CDR1 as SEHNR and CDR2 as FQNEAQ (reference sequence). V lost 1 base to trimming and J lost 9 bases; unmatched junction nucleotides: 6. This CDR3 region has 15 residues. In DNA form, the CDR3 reads TGTGCCAGCAGCTTAGAAGCGGGGGGGCCGGGTGAGCAGTTCTTC. Amino acid sequence: CASSLEAGGPGEQFF.

This clone was detected only once. The rearrangement uses TRBV30 and TRBJ2-5; D gene unclear. With 2 bases removed from V and 4 bases from J, the gap between germline ends came to 8 bases. Germline assignment: CDR1 GTSNPN and CDR2 SVGIG (reference sequence). The CDR3 has 12 amino acids. The CDR3 reads CAWSIGLETQYF. The CDR3 region has the DNA TGTGCCTGGAGTATAGGGCTAGAGACCCAGTACTTC. The complete variable domain, with remaining parts taken from reference TRBV30 and TRBJ2-5, reads SQTIHQWPATLVQPVGSPLSLECTVEGTSNPNLYWYRQAAGRGLQLLFYSVGIGQISSEVPQNLSASRPQDRQFILSSKKLLLSDSGFYLCAWSIGLETQYFGPGTRLLVL.

CDR3 in DNA: TGTGCCAGCACTCAGAGGCTAGCGGGAAGCGAGCAGTTCTTC. Translated: CASTQRLAGSEQFF. V is TRBV28 and J is TRBJ2-1; 9 bases align to TRBD2. The CDR3 spans 14 residues. The germline gives CDR1 MDHEN, CDR2 SYDVKM. Trimming at V came to 7 bases and at J to 10 bases, leaving 11 bases not matched to a gene.

This sequence joins TRBV13 and TRBJ2-7; D gene uncertain. The CDR3 spans 12 residues. Germline V gives CDR1 PRHDT, CDR2 FYEKMQ (reference sequence). V lost 5 bases to trimming and J lost 5 bases, with 10 bases between them. The CDR3 DNA sequence: TGTGCCAGCAGCCTCCGGGCCGACGAGCAGTACTTC. Translated, it gives CASSLRADEQYF.

The chain combines TRBV18 with TRBJ1-2; D perhaps matches TRBD1 (5 bases). Germline assignment: CDR1 KGHSH and CDR2 LQKENI. With 3 bases removed from V and 2 bases from J, the gap between germline ends came to 16 bases. The CDR3 sequence is 16 residues long. CDR3 amino acids: CASSPAGTGTNYGYTF. In DNA form, the CDR3 reads TGTGCCAGCTCACCCGCTGGGACGGGTACGAACTATGGCTACACCTTC.

The CDR3 region has the DNA TGTGCCAGCTCACCGACCGCAGCGGGGGCCGCCTATGGCTACACCTTC. Translation: CASSPTAAGAAYGYTF. The rearrangement uses TRBV18 and TRBJ1-2; TRBD1 might be the D (6 bases). The length of the CDR3 is 16 residues. V was trimmed by 3 bases and J by 4 bases, leaving 18 bases between them. Germline-derived CDR1 and CDR2 are KGHSH and LQKENI.

The rearrangement links TRBV27 to TRBJ2-3; D is uncertain. The CDR3 has 11 amino acids. Per the germline V gene, CDR1 is MNHEY and CDR2 is SMNVEV (reference sequence). The V gene lost 3 bases and the J gene lost 4 bases, with 2 bases spanning the gap. In DNA, the CDR3 is TGTGCCAGCAGTTTGGCAGATACGCAGTATTTT. This codes for CASSLADTQYF.

The genes are TRBV7-9 and TRBJ2-5, with D possibly matching TRBD2 (7 bases). This CDR3 is 17 amino acids long. The V end was cut by 5 bases, the J end by 5 bases, with 24 bases between. Germline V gene lookup returns CDR1 SEHNR and CDR2 FQNEAQ (reference sequence). The CDR3 region is CASSDPLFGRGGETQYF. CDR3 nucleotides: TGTGCCAGCAGCGACCCCCTGTTTGGCAGGGGAGGGGAGACCCAGTACTTC. The whole variable domain, remainder taken from reference TRBV7-9 and TRBJ2-5, is DTGVSQNPRHKITKRGQNVTFRCDPISEHNRLYWYRQTLGQGPEFLTYFQNEAQLEKSRLLSDRFSAERPKGSFSTLEIQRTEQGDSAMYLCASSDPLFGRGGETQYFGPGTRLLVL.

The V gene is TRBV29-1, the J gene TRBJ1-1; no clear D gene. The CDR3 is 10 amino acids. Deletions cut 4 bases from V and 8 bases from J, with 8 bases between. CDR1 and CDR2 (germline): SQVTM, ANQGSEA. The CDR3 DNA sequence: TGCAGCGTTGGAAGAGCAGAAGCTTTCTTT. It encodes CSVGRAEAFF.

The chain couples TRBV11-3 to TRBJ2-7, with D perhaps matching TRBD1 or TRBD2 (7 bases each). Trimming stripped 4 bases from V and 0 bases from J, with 13 bases between. CDR3 length: 15 residues. The germline CDR1 and CDR2 sequences are SGHNT and YENEEA. CDR3 amino acids: CASSSGRGPSYEQYF. In nucleotides, the CDR3 is TGTGCCAGCAGCTCTGGGAGGGGGCCCTCCTACGAGCAGTACTTC.

This chain uses TRBV4-2 with TRBJ1-1; D unclear. The V and J ends lost 1 base and 7 bases respectively, with 13 bases between them. Germline CDR1 is LGHNA and CDR2 is YNFKEQ. The CDR3 spans 14 residues. The chain's CDR3 is CASSQARGLGEAFF. Written as DNA, the CDR3 is TGTGCCAGCAGCCAAGCCCGGGGTCTCGGTGAAGCTTTCTTT.

V is TRBV5-5 and J is TRBJ1-1, with a possible D match to TRBD1 (6 bases). The CDR3 sequence is 15 residues long. CDR1 SGHKS and CDR2 YYEKEE come from the germline V gene (reference sequence). V shed 3 bases and J shed 1 base, with 13 bases lying between them. The CDR3 loop is CASSYNRDGNTEAFF. CDR3 coding DNA: TGTGCCAGCAGCTATAACAGGGATGGGAACACTGAAGCTTTCTTT.

CDR3 residues: CASSLLSPRHSNQPQHF. In DNA, the CDR3 is TGTGCCAGCAGTTTACTCTCCCCCCGACACTCCAATCAGCCCCAGCATTTT. The genes are TRBV27 and TRBJ1-5, with D hard to call. Trimming shortened V by 2 bases and J by 3 bases, and 17 bases separated the two germline ends. The CDR3 runs 17 residues. The germline CDR1 and CDR2 sequences are MNHEY and SMNVEV (reference sequence).

This clone was observed once. The chain links TRBV7-8 to TRBJ2-3; 7 nucleotides align to TRBD2. This CDR3 spans 12 amino acids. V was clipped by 5 bases and J by 5 bases; unmatched bases: 1. Looked up from germline, CDR1 is SGHVS and CDR2 is FQNEAQ. The CDR3 DNA reads TGTGCCAGCAGCGGGGGGGGAGATACGCAGTATTTT. The encoded protein is CASSGGGDTQYF.

The J gene is TRBJ2-7, the V gene TRBV15; 7 bases fit TRBD2. The length of the CDR3 is 17 residues. V gave up 0 bases and J gave up 3 bases; unmatched junction bases: 11. CDR1 is LNHNV and CDR2 is YYDKDF in the germline V gene (reference sequence). CDR3 DNA: TGTGCCACCAGCAGAGATCTGGCGAGCGGGGTTGACTACGAGCAGTACTTC. It translates to CATSRDLASGVDYEQYF.